This TCR beta chain was captured in a study of T cell responses to AZD1222 COVID-19 vaccine. Background on the study: Both about-4-week and about-12-week second-dose recipients were combined.

Sequenced by immunoSEQ multiplex PCR; TCRdb stores in-frame clones only, minus some. Among roughly 150,000 clones listed, 93% were seen once. With regard to this clone: Its antigen is currently unknown.

The CDR3 extends over 13 amino acids. V was trimmed by 6 bases and J by 5 bases, leaving 14 bases between them. CDR1 and CDR2 from the germline V gene are SNHLY and FYNNEI. Regarding the study as a whole: An increase in Spike-specific TCR breadth and depth was observed after two AZD1222 doses. Possibly, clonal diversity was underestimated; donors were largely white British and included more females. Unmutated variant regions are reportedly the target of nearly half of TCRs that are spike-specific.

The chain employs TRBV2 and TRBJ2-7; a possible D gene is TRBD2 (6 bases). The TCR was taken from an adult in good health. This specimen consisted of peripheral blood, obtained on day 0 of AZD1222 vaccination. The CDR3 here is CASRPSVGDEQYF. The CDR3 nucleotides are TGTGCCAGCAGACCTAGCGTTGGCGACGAGCAGTACTTC.